Below are 2 T cell receptor beta chains sequenced from a single sample in a study of cytomegalovirus exposure and HLA in healthy donors. TCRdb keeps only in-frame clones here, not all; method: immunoSEQ multiplex PCR. Of 200,000 or so clones listed, about 86% were seen once; the top ten hold roughly 3%. The sequencing sample was made of PBMCs. These receptors came from a woman aged 18-29 years in good health and CMV-seronegative.

The rearrangement joins TRBV18 to TRBJ1-2, with a possible D match to TRBD1 (5 bases). The V and J ends lost 1 base and 7 bases respectively, with 16 bases between them. The CDR3 has 15 amino acids. Germline V gives CDR1 KGHSH, CDR2 LQKENI. DNA for the CDR3: TGTGCCAGCTCACCACTCGGGCAGGGCAACGGTGGCTACACCTTC. This gives the protein CASSPLGQGNGGYTF.

The CDR3 spells CASSLPGRAMSGNTIYF. The CDR3 coding sequence is TGTGCCAGCAGTCTACCGGGCAGGGCAATGTCTGGAAACACCATATATTTT. The genes are TRBV28 and TRBJ1-3, with D perhaps TRBD1 (5 bases). Deletions cut 5 bases from V and 1 base from J, with 18 bases between. Germline CDR1 reads MDHEN; CDR2 reads SYDVKM. This CDR3 contains 17 residues.